The 30 T cell receptor beta chains listed next were all sequenced from one sample in a study of human T cells and chemical hapten exposure. Sample time point: patch test 2, 6 weeks after DPC sensitization. The treatment denotes: therapeutic diphenylcyclopropenone sensitization with weekly scalp DPC. TCRdb analysed the RACE reads with MiXCR anew, one entry per CDR3 protein. The data show about 82,000 distinct CDR3 sequences, around 6.7% seen once. The starting material was whole blood, obtained in connection with sensitization to the hapten diphenylcyclopropenone (DPC). Source of these receptors: a woman between 25 and 40 years old with alopecia areata. Some clones in this sample may be carry-over from other donors' samples.

This sequence joins TRBV6-5 and TRBJ1-1; D unresolved. CDR1 and CDR2 from the germline V gene are MNHEY and SVGAGI. Between the trimmed V and J ends, which lost 4 bases and 0 bases, there was a span of 15 bases. The CDR3 runs to 16 residues. The CDR3 loop reads CASSSVAAGMNTEAFF. The CDR3 DNA sequence: TGTGCCAGCAGTTCAGTGGCCGCGGGGATGAACACTGAAGCTTTCTTT.

This clonotype was counted only a few times. The chain combines TRBV7-8 with TRBJ1-3; perhaps TRBD1 as D (6 bases). This CDR3 contains 16 residues. Germline V gives CDR1 SGHVS, CDR2 FQNEAQ. V was trimmed by 1 base and J by 4 bases, leaving 14 bases between them. Here the CDR3 reads CASSLGYQGSGNTIYF. CDR3 sequence (DNA): TGTGCCAGCAGCTTAGGGTATCAGGGGTCCGGAAACACCATATATTTT.

This clonotype was seen at least ten times. The chain combines TRBV20-1 with TRBJ1-5; unclear D gene. The CDR3 has 12 residues. Trimming stripped 3 bases from V and 4 bases from J, with 7 bases between. The germline V gene has CDR1 DFQATT and CDR2 SNEGSKA (reference sequence). Written as DNA, the CDR3 is TGCAGTGCTAGTGGTGGAAATCAGCCCCAGCATTTT. It is translated as CSASGGNQPQHF.

This clonotype was seen many times. The rearrangement joins TRBV5-1 to TRBJ2-5, with a weak D call TRBD1 (5 bases). The CDR3 consists of 18 residues. Trimming stripped 0 bases from V and 6 bases from J, with 24 bases between. Germline V gene lookup returns CDR1 SGHRS and CDR2 YFSETQ. CDR3 in amino acids: CASSLEVVTGAGRKTQYF. As DNA, the CDR3 is TGCGCCAGCAGCTTGGAGGTGGTGACTGGTGCAGGGCGAAAGACCCAGTACTTC.

The sample holds many counts of this clonotype. This chain's CDR3 is CASSQLVAQADYEQYF. The CDR3 coding sequence is TGTGCCAGCAGCCAATTGGTCGCACAGGCAGACTACGAGCAGTACTTC. The chain has TRBV14 and TRBJ2-7; tentative D call: TRBD1 (5 bases). Germline V CDR1 and CDR2: SGHDN, FVKESK. V shed 2 bases and J shed 3 bases, with 17 bases lying between them. This CDR3 contains 16 residues.

This clonotype has only a few counts. The chain carries TRBV29-1 and TRBJ1-3; D not resolved. CDR3 length: 15 residues. The V and J ends lost 4 bases and 4 bases respectively, with 17 bases between them. CDR1 and CDR2 from the germline V gene are SQVTM and ANQGSEA. CDR3 residues: CSVVLGSGGGNTIYF. The CDR3, as DNA: TGCAGCGTTGTGTTAGGTTCGGGAGGCGGAAACACCATATATTTT.

This clonotype has only a few counts. V gene TRBV6-6 combines with J gene TRBJ1-5, with 11 bases matching TRBD1. This CDR3 spans 16 amino acids. CDR1 MNHNY and CDR2 SVGAGI come from the germline V gene (reference sequence). V dropped 0 bases and J dropped 2; count of bases not matched to a gene: 0. In DNA form, the CDR3 reads TGTGCCAGCAGTTACTCGGGACAGGGGGGCAATCAGCCCCAGCATTTT. Its protein product is CASSYSGQGGNQPQHF.

This clonotype was counted at least ten times. The V call is TRBV5-6, the J call TRBJ1-1, with D maybe TRBD1 (5 bases). The CDR3 sequence is 13 residues long. V was cut by 0 bases and J by 5 bases, with 8 bases left in between. Germline V gene data show CDR1 as SGHDT and CDR2 as YYEEEE. Here the CDR3 reads CASSLVEGTEAFF. As DNA, the CDR3 is TGTGCCAGCAGCTTGGTTGAGGGGACTGAAGCTTTCTTT.

This clonotype was counted ten times or more. J is TRBJ2-3 and V is TRBV10-3, with 7 bases identical to TRBD2. CDR1 is ENHRY and CDR2 is SYGVKD in the germline V gene. The CDR3 is 16 residues long. Trimming took 10 bases from V and 2 from J; bases not matched to a gene: 15. CDR3 DNA: TGTGCCACCACGGGGGGAGCGGGGCGCCCCACAGATACGCAGTATTTT. Protein sequence: CATTGGAGRPTDTQYF.

This rearrangement joins TRBV29-1 to TRBJ2-3; the D gene is possibly TRBD2 (6 bases). Germline V gene data show CDR1 as SQVTM and CDR2 as ANQGSEA. Trimming shortened V by 7 bases and J by 1 base, and 6 bases separated the two germline ends. There are 11 residues in the CDR3. CDR3: CSGGGTDTQYF. DNA of the CDR3: TGCAGCGGGGGGGGCACAGATACGCAGTATTTT.

This clonotype has a handful of counts. The rearrangement links TRBV20-1 to TRBJ1-1; a weak D match, TRBD1 (5 bases). Trimming took off 3 bases at V and 7 bases at J, with 15 bases between the two ends. Germline values: CDR1 DFQATT, CDR2 SNEGSKA (reference sequence). The CDR3 runs 13 residues. The CDR3 bases are TGCAGTGCTAGTATAGGCTGGCAGGGTGAAGCTTTCTTT. This encodes CSASIGWQGEAFF.

This chain links TRBV6-5 with TRBJ2-7; 7 nucleotides agree with TRBD1. CDR1 MNHEY and CDR2 SVGAGI come from the germline V gene. The length of the CDR3 is 12 residues. V was pared by 7 bases and J by 2 bases, with 2 bases of the junction left unmatched. Here the CDR3 reads CASTGTAYEQYF. The DNA of the CDR3 is TGTGCCAGCACCGGGACAGCCTACGAGCAGTACTTC.

The sample holds many counts of this clonotype. This sequence joins TRBV2 and TRBJ1-5; the match to TRBD1 covers 10 bases. This CDR3 comprises 15 residues. In germline, CDR1 is SNHLY, CDR2 FYNNEI. After removal of 6 bases from V and 3 bases from J, the junction contained 5 bases not matched to a gene. As DNA, the CDR3 is TGTGCCAGCAGACCGGGACAGGGGATCAATCAGCCCCAGCATTTT. It is translated as CASRPGQGINQPQHF.

This clonotype occurred a few times. The J gene is TRBJ1-3, the V gene TRBV4-2; 7 nucleotides match TRBD1. J was trimmed by 4 bases and V by 0 bases; bases with no gene match: 3. From germline, CDR1 is LGHNA and CDR2 YNFKEQ. The CDR3 is 15 residues long. In nucleotides, the CDR3 is TGTGCCAGCAGCCAAGATCAGGGGGACGGAAACACCATATATTTT. This sequence encodes CASSQDQGDGNTIYF.

This clonotype was seen many times. The chain uses TRBV7-3 and TRBJ1-1; D remains ambiguous. V dropped 1 base and J dropped 1 base, with 4 bases sitting between them. The germline V gene has CDR1 SGHTA and CDR2 FQGTGA. This CDR3 is 13 amino acids long. In DNA, the CDR3 is TGTGCCAGCAGCTTAATGGGGAACACTGAAGCTTTCTTT. Translating it yields CASSLMGNTEAFF.

In its sample, this clonotype was seen many times. The gene calls are TRBV7-2 and TRBJ2-5, with TRBD2 matching over 8 bases. Trimming at V came to 6 bases and at J to 2 bases, leaving 8 bases not matched to a gene. The CDR3 runs to 15 residues. Germline V CDR1 and CDR2: SGHTA, FQGNSA. Written as DNA, the CDR3 is TGTGCCAGCAGTAAGGAAGCGGGGGAACAAGAGACCCAGTACTTC. It translates to CASSKEAGEQETQYF.

This clonotype was seen more than once but under ten times. The chain employs TRBV9 and TRBJ1-6; 7 bases agree with TRBD1. CDR1 SGDLS and CDR2 YYNGEE come from the germline V gene. The junction had 6 bases not matched to a gene; V was cut back by 2 bases and J by 7 bases. The CDR3 totals 15 residues. The CDR3 protein is CASSVDTGDNSPLHF. CDR3 coding DNA: TGTGCCAGCAGCGTCGATACAGGGGACAATTCACCCCTCCACTTT.

This clonotype was found a few times. This rearrangement joins TRBV3-1 to TRBJ1-6; D uncertain. The length of the CDR3 is 13 residues. CDR1 and CDR2 (germline): LGHDT, YNNKEL (reference sequence). Trimming took 4 bases from V and 8 from J, leaving 9 bases between them. DNA for the CDR3: TGTGCCAGCAGCCCCTCAGACGATTCACCCCTCCACTTT. Encoded protein: CASSPSDDSPLHF.

This clonotype was detected only a few times. The chain recombines TRBV2 with TRBJ1-5; D is perhaps TRBD1 (5 bases). Germline V gives CDR1 SNHLY, CDR2 FYNNEI. The length of the CDR3 is 14 residues. Trimming removed 2 bases from V and 4 bases from J, with 9 bases in between. In nucleotides, the CDR3 is TGTGCCAGCAGTGAACACAGGCCTAATCAGCCCCAGCATTTT. It specifies CASSEHRPNQPQHF. Complete variable domain (other parts from reference TRBV2 and TRBJ1-5): EPEVTQTPSHQVTQMGQEVILRCVPISNHLYFYWYRQILGQKVEFLVSFYNNEISEKSEIFDDQFSVERPDGSNFTLKIRSTKLEDSAMYFCASSEHRPNQPQHFGDGTRLSIL.

The gene calls are TRBV7-9 and TRBJ2-3, with D possibly being TRBD2 (6 bases). Trimming removed 4 bases at V and 4 bases at J, with 12 bases between. Per germline, CDR1 SEHNR and CDR2 FQNEAQ (reference sequence). CDR3 size: 14 residues. The CDR3 reads CASSWSGLPDTQYF. CDR3 bases: TGTGCCAGCAGCTGGAGCGGGCTCCCAGATACGCAGTATTTT.

The rearrangement links TRBV2 to TRBJ2-3, with a tentative D call TRBD2 (5 bases). Looked up from germline, CDR1 is SNHLY and CDR2 is FYNNEI. The CDR3 contains 15 residues. Trimming pared 4 bases from V and 2 bases from J, leaving 13 bases between. The CDR3 DNA follows: TGTGCCAGCAGTGGTGAGCCCGGGATCACAGATACGCAGTATTTT. Its protein is CASSGEPGITDTQYF.

This clonotype was counted ten times or more. The chain recombines TRBV20-1 with TRBJ2-1; no clear D. This CDR3 is 15 amino acids long. V lost 6 bases and J 5 bases, leaving 20 bases between the germline ends. The germline V gene has CDR1 DFQATT and CDR2 SNEGSKA (reference sequence). The CDR3 protein is CSARTLVDRNNEQFF. For the CDR3, the DNA is TGCAGTGCGCGTACCCTAGTCGACCGAAACAATGAGCAGTTCTTC.

This clonotype was counted at least ten times. The chain employs TRBV5-6 and TRBJ1-1; TRBD1 agrees at 8 bases. Germline V lookup: CDR1 SGHDT, CDR2 YYEEEE. After removal of 3 bases from V and 6 bases from J, the junction contained 16 bases not matched to a gene. CDR3 length equals 17 residues. CDR3 sequence (DNA): TGTGCCAGCAGCTCAGAATTTCCGGACAGGGCGGTTGCTGAAGCTTTCTTT. As protein: CASSSEFPDRAVAEAFF.

There are many counts of this clonotype. The rearrangement joins TRBV5-4 to TRBJ1-2, with D possibly TRBD1 on 6 matching bases. The V gene's germline CDR1 is SGHNT and CDR2 YYREEE (reference sequence). Trimming left V 3 bases short and J 4 bases short, with 22 bases between. CDR3 length: 17 residues. The CDR3 spells CASSYYGQGMAGYGYTF. CDR3 sequence (DNA): TGTGCCAGCAGCTATTATGGTCAGGGGATGGCTGGCTATGGCTACACCTTC.

V and J are TRBV7-2 and TRBJ1-2; possible D gene TRBD1, 6 bases. V was clipped by 11 bases and J by 2 bases, with 15 bases between them. There are 13 residues in the CDR3. The V gene's germline CDR1 is SGHTA and CDR2 FQGNSA. CDR3 bases: TGTGCCGGAAGAGGGGGATTGAACTATGGCTACACCTTC. Its protein is CAGRGGLNYGYTF.

This clonotype appeared a few times. The CDR3 sequence is CSVVQSTMNTEAFF. The CDR3, as DNA: TGCAGCGTGGTACAGTCAACCATGAACACTGAAGCTTTCTTT. The chain recombines TRBV29-1 with TRBJ1-1; no clear D. Trimming stripped 6 bases from V and 0 bases from J, with 14 bases between. CDR1 is SQVTM, CDR2 ANQGSEA, per germline. The CDR3 totals 14 residues.

This clonotype was recorded many times. This chain links TRBV10-3 with TRBJ2-1; tentative D call: TRBD1 (6 bases). V lost 0 bases, J lost 8 bases, and 17 bases lay in between. Per germline, CDR1 ENHRY and CDR2 SYGVKD. The CDR3 covers 16 residues. Written as DNA, the CDR3 is TGTGCCATCAGTGAGTCCTGGGGGCCCGGTTTGGATGAGCAGTTCTTC. Its translation is CAISESWGPGLDEQFF.

This clonotype was counted many times. This sequence joins TRBV19 and TRBJ2-6; possible D gene TRBD2, 6 bases. This CDR3 is 17 amino acids long. The germline CDR1 and CDR2 sequences are LNHDA and SQIVND (reference sequence). V lost 5 bases and J lost 13, with 27 bases in between. The CDR3 DNA follows: TGTGCCAGTAGTGGATCGGGGAGGTTTGGGCCCCCGACGGTCCTGACTTTC. The encoded protein is CASSGSGRFGPPTVLTF.

J is TRBJ1-1 and V is TRBV27; D unclear. Germline assignment: CDR1 MNHEY and CDR2 SMNVEV (reference sequence). V lost 7 bases to trimming and J lost 4 bases, with 7 bases between them. This CDR3 comprises 11 residues. CDR3 in DNA: TGTGCCAGCATTGAGGGCACTGAAGCTTTCTTT. This codes for CASIEGTEAFF.

Many counts were recorded for this clonotype. The chain links TRBV6-1 to TRBJ1-2; D unresolved. The CDR3 totals 12 residues. CDR1 and CDR2 from the germline V gene are MNHNS and SASEGT. Trimming stripped 3 bases from V and 7 bases from J, with 9 bases between. The CDR3 protein is CASSDRFFGYTF. CDR3 coding DNA: TGTGCCAGCAGTGACAGGTTTTTTGGCTACACCTTC.